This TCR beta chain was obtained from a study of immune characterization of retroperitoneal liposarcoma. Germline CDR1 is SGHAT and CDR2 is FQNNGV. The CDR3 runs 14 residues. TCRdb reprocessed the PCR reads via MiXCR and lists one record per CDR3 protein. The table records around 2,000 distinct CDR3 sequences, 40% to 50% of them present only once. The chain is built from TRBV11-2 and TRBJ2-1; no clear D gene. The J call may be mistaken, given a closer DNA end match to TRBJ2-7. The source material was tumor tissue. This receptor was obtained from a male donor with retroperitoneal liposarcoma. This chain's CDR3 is CASSFNSGDYEQYF. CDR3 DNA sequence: TGTGCCAGCAGCTTTAACAGTGGGGACTACGAGCAGTACTTC.